This paragraph covers one T cell receptor beta chain sequence. Synthesis of TCR beta cDNA was carried out from 500 ng total RNA with a constant-region primer. Investigators got TCR beta libraries out of three nested multiplex PCR rounds, done with slightly modified ARM-PCR. Rounds one and two of PCR, each of approximately 11 cycles, were primed with TRBV1-TRBV30 forward primers and a C-beta reverse primer. TCRdb ran MiXCR on the multiplex PCR reads and lists one entry per CDR3 protein. The table lists around 80,000 distinct CDR3 sequences, around 70% of them singletons. This entry belongs to a study of tumor-infiltrating lymphocytes in primary liver carcinoma. Co-extracting RNA and DNA was done with about 20-34 mg of unsorted bulk tissue as input. The CDR3 consists of 14 residues. The germline V gene encodes CDR1 GTSNPN and CDR2 SVGIG (reference sequence).

The sequence derives from a man aged 35 to 55 with primary liver carcinoma and hepatitis B virus infection. The gene calls are TRBV30 and TRBJ2-3; D might be TRBD1 (5 bases). The end of the DNA aligns better with TRBJ1-5, so the J call may be wrong. The sequenced sample was liver tumor tissue from sampling region 1. Subset denoted: tumor region T1, superior pole. CDR3 sequence: CAGGQGGNTDTQHF. The DNA for the CDR3 is TGTGCCGGGGGTCAAGGCGGAAACACAGATACGCAGCATTTT.